This passage covers 9 T cell receptor beta chains from one sample sequenced in a study of beta chain features in type 1 diabetes. Expressed TCRB transcripts were sequenced because the isolated RNA had all been reverse transcribed beforehand. TCRdb keeps only in-frame clones here, not all; method: immunoSEQ multiplex PCR. The sample lists some 410,000 clones, about 14% occurring once. The sequencing sample was made of naive CD4+ T cells from blood. These receptor sequences come from a man aged 30-40 years in good health.

This chain joins TRBV7-9 and TRBJ2-5, with D hard to call. Germline V gives CDR1 SEHNR, CDR2 FQNEAQ (reference sequence). V dropped 1 base and J dropped 4 bases, with 4 bases sitting between them. The CDR3 loop spans 12 amino acids. Written as DNA, the CDR3 is TGTGCCAGCAGCTTAGGGTCAGAGACCCAGTACTTC. It is translated as CASSLGSETQYF.

This clone was seen a handful of times. This chain links TRBV30 with TRBJ2-3, with 13 bases lining up with TRBD2. Trimming took 0 bases from V and 4 from J; bases not matched to a gene: 4. The CDR3 is 16 amino acids. The germline gives CDR1 GTSNPN, CDR2 SVGIG (reference sequence). The DNA of the CDR3 is TGTGCCTGGAGTGTACCGGGACTAGCGGGATCAGATACGCAGTATTTT. This translates into CAWSVPGLAGSDTQYF.

The rearrangement uses TRBV10-3 and TRBJ1-2; TRBD1 matches 8 bases. Germline CDR1 is ENHRY and CDR2 is SYGVKD. The V gene end was trimmed by 5 bases and the J gene end by 5 bases; junction bases not matched to a gene: 16. This CDR3 is 17 amino acids long. CDR3 nucleotide sequence: TGTGCCATCAGTCCCCGGACAGGGTACGACAAAATGTATGGCTACACCTTC. Translated: CAISPRTGYDKMYGYTF.

The chain employs TRBV4-3 and TRBJ1-2, with no clear D. The V end lost 0 bases, the J end lost 6 bases, and 11 bases lay between the germline ends. The V gene's germline CDR1 is LGHNA and CDR2 YSLEER. This CDR3 comprises 14 residues. The CDR3 DNA is TGCGCCAGCAGCCAAGATATGATCAGCCATGGCTACACCTTC. Translation: CASSQDMISHGYTF.

The chain is built from TRBV30 and TRBJ2-7; 8 positions agree with TRBD2. The CDR3 has 14 residues. The V and J ends lost 6 bases and 1 base, in that order; junction bases with no gene match: 8. Germline CDR1 and CDR2: GTSNPN and SVGIG (reference sequence). In DNA, the CDR3 is TGTGCCTGTTTAACGCTAGCGGGTTCCTACGAGCAGTACGTC. Its protein is CACLTLAGSYEQYV.

This clone was found a few times. This sequence joins TRBV27 and TRBJ2-3, with D perhaps TRBD2 (5 bases). V was trimmed by 3 bases and J by 3 bases, leaving 10 bases between them. CDR3 length: 14 residues. Germline values: CDR1 MNHEY, CDR2 SMNVEV (reference sequence). The chain's CDR3 is CASSFMGVTDTQYF. CDR3 nucleotides: TGTGCCAGCAGTTTTATGGGAGTAACAGATACGCAGTATTTT.

Here the CDR3 DNA reads TGTGCCAGCAGTGAAGGATGGACCTACAATGAGCAGTTCTTC. Its protein is CASSEGWTYNEQFF. The rearrangement links TRBV6-1 to TRBJ2-1; D gene ambiguous. Germline V gene lookup returns CDR1 MNHNS and CDR2 SASEGT. The germline V and J ends were trimmed by 1 base and 2 bases, with 6 bases remaining between them. The CDR3 sequence is 14 residues long.

The chain carries TRBV5-4 and TRBJ2-7; D is uncertain. This CDR3 has 12 amino acids. Germline assignment: CDR1 SGHNT and CDR2 YYREEE (reference sequence). Trimming cost V 3 bases and J 3 bases, with 7 bases left between them. CDR3 sequence: CASSSSGYEQYV. The CDR3 bases are TGTGCCAGCAGCTCCTCCGGCTACGAGCAGTACGTC.

As to this clone: Other DNA sequences in this sample translate to the same CDR3. V gene TRBV29-1 combines with J gene TRBJ1-2; D is perhaps TRBD1 (5 bases). This CDR3 is 12 amino acids long. Germline V lookup: CDR1 SQVTM, CDR2 ANQGSEA. Trimming removed 6 bases at V and 7 bases at J, with 15 bases between. In nucleotides, the CDR3 is TGCAGCGTCGCCCGGGGGGTGAGTGGCTACACCTTC. Protein: CSVARGVSGYTF.